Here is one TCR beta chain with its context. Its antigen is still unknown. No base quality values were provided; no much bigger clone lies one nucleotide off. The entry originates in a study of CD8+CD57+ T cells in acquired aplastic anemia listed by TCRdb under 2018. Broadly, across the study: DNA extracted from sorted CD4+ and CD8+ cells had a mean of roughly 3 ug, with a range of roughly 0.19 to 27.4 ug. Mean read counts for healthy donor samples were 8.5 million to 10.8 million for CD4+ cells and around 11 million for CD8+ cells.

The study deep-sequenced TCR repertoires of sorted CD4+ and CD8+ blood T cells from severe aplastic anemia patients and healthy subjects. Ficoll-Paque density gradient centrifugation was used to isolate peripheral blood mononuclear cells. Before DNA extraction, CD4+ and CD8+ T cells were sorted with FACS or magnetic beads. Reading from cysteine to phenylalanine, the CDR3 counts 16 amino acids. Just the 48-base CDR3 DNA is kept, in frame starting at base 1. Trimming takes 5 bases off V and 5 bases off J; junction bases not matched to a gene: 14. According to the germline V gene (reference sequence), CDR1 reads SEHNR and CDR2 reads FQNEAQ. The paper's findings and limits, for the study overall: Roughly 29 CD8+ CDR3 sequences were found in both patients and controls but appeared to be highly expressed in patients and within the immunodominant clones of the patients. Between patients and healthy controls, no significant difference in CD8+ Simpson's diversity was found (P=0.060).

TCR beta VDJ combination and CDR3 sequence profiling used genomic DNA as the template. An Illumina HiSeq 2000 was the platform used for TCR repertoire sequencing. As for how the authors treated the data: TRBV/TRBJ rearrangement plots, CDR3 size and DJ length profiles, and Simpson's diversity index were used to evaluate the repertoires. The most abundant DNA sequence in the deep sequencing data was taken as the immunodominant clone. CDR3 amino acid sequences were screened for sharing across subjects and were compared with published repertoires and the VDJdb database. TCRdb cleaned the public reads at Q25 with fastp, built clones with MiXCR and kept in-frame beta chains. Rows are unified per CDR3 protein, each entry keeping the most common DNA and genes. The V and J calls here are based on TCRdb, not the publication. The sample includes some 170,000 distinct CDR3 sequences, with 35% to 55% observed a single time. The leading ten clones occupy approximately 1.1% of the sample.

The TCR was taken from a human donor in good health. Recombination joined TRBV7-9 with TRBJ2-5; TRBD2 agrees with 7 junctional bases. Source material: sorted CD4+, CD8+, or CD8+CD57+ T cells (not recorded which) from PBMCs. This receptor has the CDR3 CASSPVGGHSVETQYF. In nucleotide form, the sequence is TGTGCCAGCAGCCCAGTGGGAGGGCATTCGGTGGAGACCCAGTACTTC.